The sequence of this T cell receptor (beta chain) was determined in a study of T-cell memory formation after mild COVID-19. Across the whole study: Largely, TCR clusters stayed within a single donor. Broader study findings: Mainly in CM and EM were contracting CD4+ clones; CD8+ were in EMRA. The finding that pre-infection memory included some responding clones suggested that cross-reactive memory joined.

Germline CDR1 is ENHRY and CDR2 is SYGVKD. V was cut by 11 bases and J by 1 base, with 15 bases left in between. The CDR3 length is 13 residues. A word on this clonotype: Its antigen is still unknown.

Employing constant-segment primers, 5'RACE generated TCR alpha and TCR beta cDNA libraries bearing sample barcodes and UMIs. TCRdb redid the calling of the 5' RACE reads with MiXCR, one entry per CDR3 protein. The sample shows more than 250,000 distinct CDR3 sequences, around 15% of them seen only once. This chain uses TRBV10-3 with TRBJ2-7; weak D call: TRBD1 (6 bases). The sample was PBMCs or a T cell subset sorted from them (not recorded which). The TCR comes from a man aged 18 to 29 who had mild COVID-19 (a few samples of this study predate the infection). Cell type and time point are not known. The CDR3 region is CAARRDTSYEQYF. Here the CDR3 DNA reads TGTGCCGCACGAAGGGACACATCCTACGAGCAGTACTTC.